The source of this T cell receptor beta chain is a study of CD8 T cells in ankylosing spondylitis. Study results and caveats: In ankylosing spondylitis patients, matched synovial fluid reportedly showed significant enrichment of disease-linked clones. A TCR beta motif made of about eight highly homologous variants seemed typical of ankylosing spondylitis blood. A subset of motif variants has previously been described in the synovial fluid and blood of reactive arthritis.

Preparation of TCR beta libraries was done by quantitative 5'-RACE with molecular barcodes. TCRdb re-derived calls from the 5' RACE reads in MiXCR, one entry per CDR3 protein. The table includes fewer than 750,000 distinct CDR3 sequences, under 20% detected once. This clonotype was seen more than once but under ten times. Its antigen is not identified. CDR3 size: 13 residues. Germline CDR1 SGHAT, CDR2 FQNNGV. Trimming shortened V by 6 bases and J by 4 bases, and 11 bases separated the two germline ends. This clonotype originated in a male donor with ankylosing spondylitis. Sequenced: blood, either unsorted or a sorted T cell fraction (not recorded which). V is TRBV11-2 and J is TRBJ2-3, with a possible D match to TRBD2 (6 bases). The CDR3 spells CASRRRGADTQYF. The CDR3 DNA sequence: TGTGCCAGCAGACGGAGGGGAGCAGATACGCAGTATTTT.